This TCR beta chain was captured by sequencing in a study of identical twins (dated by TCRdb to between 2015 and 2016). With regard to the full study: To test whether fetal clonotypes persist, the study used deep sequencing on TCR alpha and beta repertoires from monozygotic twins, unrelated adults of various ages, and cord blood. To rule out contamination, replicate twin experiments were performed at different times with different library preparation protocols.

The germline V gene yields LGHNT for CDR1 and FRNRAP for CDR2. The CDR3 runs 16 amino acids, cysteine and phenylalanine included. Here the CDR3 DNA is all that survives: 48 bases in frame from base 1. V and J are trimmed by 5 bases and 6 bases, and the gene matches miss 8 bases of the junction. Every donor was a healthy Caucasian. Paper-wide results and their limitations: Fewer insertions were carried by abundant cord blood beta clonotypes, a similar but weaker trend appeared in young adult naive repertoires, and no such trend appeared in memory repertoires. The excess sharing between twins in beta out-of-frame sequences was weaker because fewer shared sequences reduced the signal-to-noise ratio. In monozygotic twins, recombination models systematically underestimated out-of-frame TCR alpha sharing, but the models matched the sharing seen between unrelated individuals. Because the same donors could not be followed over many years, the conclusions relied on cross-sectional statistical analysis. Compared with coincidental sharing between unrelated individuals, an excess of low generation-probability sequences was observed among out-of-frame TCR alpha sequences shared between twins. Zero-insertion analyses could be partly confounded by invariant T cells such as MAIT and iNKT, though diverse VJ usage argued against such confounding for most clonotypes.

Library construction relied on 5' RACE. Instrument on record: Illumina HiSeq 2000. Template switching added a universal primer binding site, and the final cDNA carried a unique molecular identifier that allowed TCR cDNA molecules to be counted accurately. Specific primers in the conserved constant-segment region were used to synthesize first-strand cDNA for the TCR alpha and beta chains. To control for contamination, every cDNA library was double barcoded, receiving both a SMART-Mk sample barcode and Illumina barcodes. TruSeq adapter sequences, together with Illumina sample barcodes, were added in two successive PCR steps. The TCR alpha and beta cDNA libraries were sequenced on the Illumina HiSeq platform using custom primers. The source study handled its data this way. Unique molecular identifiers were extracted from raw reads with MiGEC, and CDR3 positions were determined with MiXCR. For each individual, recombination models were inferred using an EM algorithm with the repgenHMM and IGoR tools. Shared clonotypes were analyzed with the tcR package in R, and sharing was normalized by the product of cloneset sizes. To study raw recombination free of thymic and clonal selection effects, out-of-frame nonproductive sequences were analyzed. Through fastp at Q25 and MiXCR, TCRdb rebuilt clones from the public reads, retaining in-frame beta chains. Under each unique CDR3 protein, matching rows form one entry showing the most common genes and DNA. None of the V and J calls come from the authors' own analysis; TCRdb made them. Recorded for this sample are 1.5 million to 2 million distinct CDR3 sequences; around 29% of them occurred a single time. About 0.27% of the sample is held by the ten biggest clonotypes.

This clonotype has only a few counts. It lacks a known antigen. No quality values exist for individual bases; no much larger clone is one base distant. The sequenced material came from cord blood. This receptor chain uses TRBV12-5 and TRBJ2-3; the junction holds 13 bases that match TRBD2. The receptor comes from a newborn girl in good health. The sequenced DNA: TGTGCTAGTGGTCCGGGACTAGCGGGGCCCGTGGATACGCAGTATTTT. This sequence encodes CASGPGLAGPVDTQYF.